This TCR beta chain was documented in a study of cytomegalovirus exposure and HLA in healthy donors. Study-wide background: The roughly 120 validation repertoires, a later analysis reported, used the same platform as the roughly 700 repertoires from the first cohort.

This CDR3 is 18 amino acids long. Germline V gene lookup returns CDR1 MDHEN and CDR2 SYDVKM. The V and J ends lost 7 bases and 1 base respectively, with 20 bases between them. Whole-study findings and limits: According to a subsequent analysis, TCR clusters from the first cohort were inclined to appear together in the 120 validation repertoires. The study found most TCR sequences rare, yet found some public TCRs in many donors.

Concerning this clone: Its antigen is as yet unknown.

The table came from immunoSEQ multiplex PCR; TCRdb's copy has only in-frame clones and leaves some out. The sample includes about 330,000 clones, about 85% of them seen just once. The TCR was taken from a woman aged 30 to 39 in good health and CMV-seropositive. The specimen was PBMCs. The chain employs TRBV28 and TRBJ2-6; perhaps TRBD2 as D (5 bases). The CDR3 nucleotides read TGTGCCAGCAACACCCCCGCTGAGGCGGGTTCTGGGGCCAACGTCCTGACTTTC. This encodes CASNTPAEAGSGANVLTF.